This TCR beta chain was found in a study of OX40 agonist ivuxolimab in advanced cancers. Using immunoSEQ multiplex PCR, the repertoire was profiled, and TCRdb retains in-frame clones only, with some absent. The table shows approximately 59,000 clones, with over 80% occurring only once. V lost 3 bases to trimming and J lost 3 bases, with 11 bases between them. The CDR3 is 14 residues long. Germline V gene lookup returns CDR1 MDHEN and CDR2 SYDVKM. The sequences come from CD4+ or CD8+ T cells sorted from blood, collected in a trial of the OX40 agonist ivuxolimab. The gene calls are TRBV28 and TRBJ1-2, with a tentative D call TRBD1 (6 bases). The receptor comes from an adult with an advanced solid tumor such as melanoma, head and neck, liver or kidney cancer. CDR3: CASSFPDRYYGYTF. CDR3 DNA: TGTGCCAGCAGTTTCCCGGACAGATACTATGGCTACACCTTC.